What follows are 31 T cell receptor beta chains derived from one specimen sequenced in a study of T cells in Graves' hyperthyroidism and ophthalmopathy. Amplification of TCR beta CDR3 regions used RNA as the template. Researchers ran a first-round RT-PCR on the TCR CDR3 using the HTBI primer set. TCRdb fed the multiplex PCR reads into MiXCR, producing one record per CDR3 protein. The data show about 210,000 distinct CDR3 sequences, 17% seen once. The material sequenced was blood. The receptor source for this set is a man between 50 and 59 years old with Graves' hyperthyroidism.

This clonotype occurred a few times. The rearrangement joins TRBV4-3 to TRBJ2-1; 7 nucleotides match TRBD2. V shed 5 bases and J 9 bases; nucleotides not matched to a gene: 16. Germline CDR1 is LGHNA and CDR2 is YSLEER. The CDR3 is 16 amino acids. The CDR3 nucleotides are TGCGCCAGCAGCGGATTTGGGCGGGGGAGTTTGGGTGAGCAGTTCTTC. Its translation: CASSGFGRGSLGEQFF.

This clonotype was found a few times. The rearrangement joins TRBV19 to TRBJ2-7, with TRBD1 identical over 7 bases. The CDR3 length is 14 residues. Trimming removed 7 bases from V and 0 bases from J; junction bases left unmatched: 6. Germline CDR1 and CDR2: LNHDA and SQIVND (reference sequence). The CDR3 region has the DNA TGTGCCAGTACGCGGACAGGCAGCTCCTACGAGCAGTACTTC. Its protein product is CASTRTGSSYEQYF.

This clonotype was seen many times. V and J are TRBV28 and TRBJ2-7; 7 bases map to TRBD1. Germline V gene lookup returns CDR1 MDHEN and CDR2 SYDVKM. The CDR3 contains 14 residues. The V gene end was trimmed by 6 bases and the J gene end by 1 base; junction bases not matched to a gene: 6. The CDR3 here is CASRVTGRSYEQYF. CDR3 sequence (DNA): TGTGCCAGCAGGGTGACAGGGAGATCCTACGAGCAGTACTTC.

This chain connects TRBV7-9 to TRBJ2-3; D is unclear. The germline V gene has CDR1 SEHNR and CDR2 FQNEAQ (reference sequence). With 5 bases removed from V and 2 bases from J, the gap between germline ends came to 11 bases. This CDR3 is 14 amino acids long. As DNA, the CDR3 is TGTGCCAGCAGCCCCGAACCCAACACAGATACGCAGTATTTT. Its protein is CASSPEPNTDTQYF.

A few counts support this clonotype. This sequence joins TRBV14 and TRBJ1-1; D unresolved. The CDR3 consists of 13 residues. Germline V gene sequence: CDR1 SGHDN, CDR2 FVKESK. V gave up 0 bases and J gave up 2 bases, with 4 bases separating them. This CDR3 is CASSQDTNTEAFF. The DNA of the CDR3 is TGTGCCAGCAGCCAAGATACCAACACTGAAGCTTTCTTT.

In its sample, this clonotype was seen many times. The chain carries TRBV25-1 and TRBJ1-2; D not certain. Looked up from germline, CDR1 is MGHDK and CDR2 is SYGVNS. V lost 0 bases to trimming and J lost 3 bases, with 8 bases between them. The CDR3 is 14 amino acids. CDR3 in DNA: TGTGCCAGCAGTGAATATCGGGCGGACTATGGCTACACCTTC. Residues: CASSEYRADYGYTF.

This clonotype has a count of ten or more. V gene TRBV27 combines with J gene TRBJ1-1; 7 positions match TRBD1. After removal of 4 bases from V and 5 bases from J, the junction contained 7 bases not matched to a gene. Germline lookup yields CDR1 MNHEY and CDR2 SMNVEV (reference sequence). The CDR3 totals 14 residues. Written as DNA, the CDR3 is TGTGCCAGCAGTTGCCAGGGGGTCAGGACTGAAGCTTTCTTT. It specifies CASSCQGVRTEAFF.

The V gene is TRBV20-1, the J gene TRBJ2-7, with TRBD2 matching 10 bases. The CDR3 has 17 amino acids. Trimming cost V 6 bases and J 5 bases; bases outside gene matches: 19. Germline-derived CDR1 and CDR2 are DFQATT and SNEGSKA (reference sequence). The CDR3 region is CSAGGSSGRAFLHEQYF. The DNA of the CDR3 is TGCAGTGCGGGGGGGTCCAGCGGGAGGGCCTTCCTCCACGAGCAGTACTTC.

The CDR3: CASSQPPWRNRRREAFF. CDR3 DNA sequence: TGCGCCAGCAGCCAGCCCCCTTGGCGGAATCGTCGGCGAGAAGCTTTCTTT. The chain combines TRBV4-1 with TRBJ1-1, with D unclear. There are 17 residues in the CDR3. Germline lookup yields CDR1 MGHRA and CDR2 YSYEKL. Trimming took 3 bases from V and 8 from J, leaving 25 bases between them.

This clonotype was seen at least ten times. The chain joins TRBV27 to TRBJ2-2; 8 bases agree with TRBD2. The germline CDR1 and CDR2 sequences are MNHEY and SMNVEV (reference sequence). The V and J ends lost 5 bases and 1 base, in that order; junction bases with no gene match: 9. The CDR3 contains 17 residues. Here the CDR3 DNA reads TGTGCCAGCAGTAATAATTCGGGAGGGATGAACACCGGGGAGCTGTTTTTT. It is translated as CASSNNSGGMNTGELFF.

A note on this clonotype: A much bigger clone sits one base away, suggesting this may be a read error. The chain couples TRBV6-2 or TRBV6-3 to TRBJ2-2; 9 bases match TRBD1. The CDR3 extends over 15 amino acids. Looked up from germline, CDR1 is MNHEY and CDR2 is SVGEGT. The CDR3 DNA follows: TGTGTCAGCAATTGGGGACAGGGTGAGACCGGGGAGCTGTTTTTT. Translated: CVSNWGQGETGELFF.

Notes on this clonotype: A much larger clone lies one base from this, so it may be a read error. The CDR3 coding sequence is TGTGCCAGCAGACAGACAGGGACCTACGAGCAGTACTTC. It translates to CASRQTGTYEQYF. The chain employs TRBV14 and TRBJ2-7; 7 nucleotides agree with TRBD1. Germline CDR1 is SGHDN and CDR2 is FVKESK. J was trimmed by 2 bases and V by 6 bases; bases with no gene match: 4. The CDR3 runs to 13 residues.

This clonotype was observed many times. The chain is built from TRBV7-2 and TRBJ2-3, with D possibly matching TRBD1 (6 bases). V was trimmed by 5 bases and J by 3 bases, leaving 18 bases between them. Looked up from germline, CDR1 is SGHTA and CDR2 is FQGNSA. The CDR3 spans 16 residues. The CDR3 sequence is CASSLRSGDLTDTQYF. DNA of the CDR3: TGTGCCAGCAGCCTGAGATCAGGGGATTTGACAGATACGCAGTATTTT.

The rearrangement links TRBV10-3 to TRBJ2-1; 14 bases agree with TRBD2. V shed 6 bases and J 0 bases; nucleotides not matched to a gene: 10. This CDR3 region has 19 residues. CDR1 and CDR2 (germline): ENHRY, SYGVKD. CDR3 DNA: TGTGCCATCAGACCCGGGACTAGCGGGAGTATAGGCTCCTACAATGAGCAGTTCTTC. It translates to CAIRPGTSGSIGSYNEQFF.

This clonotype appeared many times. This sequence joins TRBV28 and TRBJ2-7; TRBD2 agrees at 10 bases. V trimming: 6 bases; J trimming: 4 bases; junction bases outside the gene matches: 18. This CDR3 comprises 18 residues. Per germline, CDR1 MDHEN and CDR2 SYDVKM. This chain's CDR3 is CASSQAASGRSVWYEQYF. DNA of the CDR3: TGTGCCAGCAGCCAAGCCGCTAGCGGGAGATCTGTGTGGTACGAGCAGTACTTC.

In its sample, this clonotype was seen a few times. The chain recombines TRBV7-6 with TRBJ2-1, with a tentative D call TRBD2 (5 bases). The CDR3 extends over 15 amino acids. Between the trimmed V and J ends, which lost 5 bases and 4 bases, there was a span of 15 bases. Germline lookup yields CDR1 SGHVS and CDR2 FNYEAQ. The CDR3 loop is CASSPRGGWYNEQFF. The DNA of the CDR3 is TGTGCCAGCAGCCCCCGCGGCGGGTGGTACAATGAGCAGTTCTTC.

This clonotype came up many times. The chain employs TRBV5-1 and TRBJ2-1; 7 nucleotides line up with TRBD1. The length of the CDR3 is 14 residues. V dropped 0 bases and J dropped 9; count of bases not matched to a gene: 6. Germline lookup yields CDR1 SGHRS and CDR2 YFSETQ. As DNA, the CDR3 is TGCGCCAGCAGCTTGGGACAGGGTTTTTTTGAGCAGTTCTTC. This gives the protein CASSLGQGFFEQFF.

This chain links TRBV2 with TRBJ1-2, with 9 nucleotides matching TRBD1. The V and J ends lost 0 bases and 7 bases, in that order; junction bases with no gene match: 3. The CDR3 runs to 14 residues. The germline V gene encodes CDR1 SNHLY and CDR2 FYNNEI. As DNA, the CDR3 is TGTGCCAGCAGTGAAGCGTCGGGACAGGGTGGCTACACCTTC. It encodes CASSEASGQGGYTF.

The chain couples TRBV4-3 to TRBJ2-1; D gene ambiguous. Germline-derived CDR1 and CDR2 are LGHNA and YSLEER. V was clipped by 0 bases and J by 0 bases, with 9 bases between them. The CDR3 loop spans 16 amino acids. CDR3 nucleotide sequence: TGCGCCAGCAGCCAAGAGCCCAGAAGCTCCTACAATGAGCAGTTCTTC. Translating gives CASSQEPRSSYNEQFF.

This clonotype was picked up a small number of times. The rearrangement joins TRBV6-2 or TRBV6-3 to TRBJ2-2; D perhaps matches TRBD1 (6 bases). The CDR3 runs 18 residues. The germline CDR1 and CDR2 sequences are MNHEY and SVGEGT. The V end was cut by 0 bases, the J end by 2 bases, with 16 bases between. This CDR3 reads CASSYSGAGLFNTGELFF. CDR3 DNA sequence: TGTGCCAGCAGTTACTCGGGGGCAGGCCTATTTAACACCGGGGAGCTGTTTTTT.

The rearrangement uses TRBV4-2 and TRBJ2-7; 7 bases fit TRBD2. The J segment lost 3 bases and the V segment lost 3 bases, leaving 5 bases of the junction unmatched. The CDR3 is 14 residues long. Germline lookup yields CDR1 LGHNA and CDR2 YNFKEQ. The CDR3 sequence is CASSQAGEIYEQYF. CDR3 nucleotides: TGTGCCAGCAGCCAGGCGGGGGAAATCTACGAGCAGTACTTC.

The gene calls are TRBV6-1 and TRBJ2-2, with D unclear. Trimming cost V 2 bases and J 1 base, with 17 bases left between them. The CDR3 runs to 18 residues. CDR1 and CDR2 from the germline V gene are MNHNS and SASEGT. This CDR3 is CASSELPRHTLNTGELFF. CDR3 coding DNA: TGTGCCAGCAGTGAATTACCGAGACACACACTGAACACCGGGGAGCTGTTTTTT.

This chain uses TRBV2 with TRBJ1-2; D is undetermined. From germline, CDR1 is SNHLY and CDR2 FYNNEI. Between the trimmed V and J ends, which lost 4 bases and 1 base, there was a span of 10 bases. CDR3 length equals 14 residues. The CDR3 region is CASSVEGFNYGYTF. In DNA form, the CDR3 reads TGTGCCAGCAGTGTTGAGGGTTTTAACTATGGCTACACCTTC.

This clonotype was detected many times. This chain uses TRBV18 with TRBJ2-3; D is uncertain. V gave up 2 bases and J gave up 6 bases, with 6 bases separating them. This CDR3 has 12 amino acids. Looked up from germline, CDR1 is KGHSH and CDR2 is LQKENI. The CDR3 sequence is CASSPALDTQYF. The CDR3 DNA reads TGTGCCAGCTCACCAGCACTCGATACGCAGTATTTT. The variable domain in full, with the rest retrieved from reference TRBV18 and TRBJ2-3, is NAGVMQNPRHLVRRRGQEARLRCSPMKGHSHVYWYRQLPEEGLKFMVYLQKENIIDESGMPKERFSAEFPKEGPSILRIQQVVRGDSAAYFCASSPALDTQYFGPGTRLTVL.

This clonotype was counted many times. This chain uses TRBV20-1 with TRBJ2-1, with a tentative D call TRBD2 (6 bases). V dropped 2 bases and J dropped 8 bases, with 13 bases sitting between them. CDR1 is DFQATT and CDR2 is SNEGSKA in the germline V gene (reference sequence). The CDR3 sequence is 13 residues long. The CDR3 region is CSARSGVSHEQFF. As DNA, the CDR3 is TGCAGTGCTAGATCGGGAGTTTCCCATGAGCAGTTCTTC.

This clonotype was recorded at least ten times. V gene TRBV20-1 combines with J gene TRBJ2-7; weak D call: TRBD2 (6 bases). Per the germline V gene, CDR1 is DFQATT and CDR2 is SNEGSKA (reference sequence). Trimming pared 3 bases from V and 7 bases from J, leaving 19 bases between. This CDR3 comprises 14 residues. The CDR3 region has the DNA TGCAGTGCTAGGGGGCGGGACGAGGCGTGGGAGCAGTACTTC. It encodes CSARGRDEAWEQYF.

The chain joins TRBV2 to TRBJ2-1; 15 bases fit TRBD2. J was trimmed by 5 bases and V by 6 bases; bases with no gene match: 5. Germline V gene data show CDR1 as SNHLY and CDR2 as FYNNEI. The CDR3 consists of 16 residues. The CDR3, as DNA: TGTGCCAGCAGGATGGGACTAGCGGGAGGACACAATGAGCAGTTCTTC. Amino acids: CASRMGLAGGHNEQFF.

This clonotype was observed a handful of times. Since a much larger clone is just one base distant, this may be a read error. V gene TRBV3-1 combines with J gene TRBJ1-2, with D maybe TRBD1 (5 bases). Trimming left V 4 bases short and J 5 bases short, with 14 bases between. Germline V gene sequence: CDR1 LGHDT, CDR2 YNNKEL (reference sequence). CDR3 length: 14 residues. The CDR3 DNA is TGTGCCAGCAGCCGAGGATACTCAGGGTATGGCTACACCTTC. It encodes CASSRGYSGYGYTF.

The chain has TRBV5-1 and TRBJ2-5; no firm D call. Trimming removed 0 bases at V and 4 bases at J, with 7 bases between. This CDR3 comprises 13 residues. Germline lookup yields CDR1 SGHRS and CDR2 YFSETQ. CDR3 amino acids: CASSLVSPETQYF. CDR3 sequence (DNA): TGCGCCAGCAGCTTGGTCTCCCCAGAGACCCAGTACTTC.

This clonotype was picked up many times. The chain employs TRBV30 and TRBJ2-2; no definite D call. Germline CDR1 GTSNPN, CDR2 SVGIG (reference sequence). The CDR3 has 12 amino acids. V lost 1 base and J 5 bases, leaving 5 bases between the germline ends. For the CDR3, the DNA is TGTGCCTGGAGTGAGTGGACCGGGGAGCTGTTTTTT. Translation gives CAWSEWTGELFF. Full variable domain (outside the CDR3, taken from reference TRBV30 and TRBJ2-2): SQTIHQWPATLVQPVGSPLSLECTVEGTSNPNLYWYRQAAGRGLQLLFYSVGIGQISSEVPQNLSASRPQDRQFILSSKKLLLSDSGFYLCAWSEWTGELFFGEGSRLTVL.

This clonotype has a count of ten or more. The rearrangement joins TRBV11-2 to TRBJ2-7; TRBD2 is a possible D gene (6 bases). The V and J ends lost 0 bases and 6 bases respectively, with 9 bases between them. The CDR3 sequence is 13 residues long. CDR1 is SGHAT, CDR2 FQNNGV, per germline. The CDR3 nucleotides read TGTGCCAGCAGCTTAGATCGGGGGTTCGAGCAGTACTTC. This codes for CASSLDRGFEQYF.